Presented here are 6 T cell receptor beta chains from one specimen sequenced in a study of Ad26.COV2.S vaccination and SARS-CoV-2 variants. The protocol was immunoSEQ multiplex PCR, while the TCRdb copy is restricted to in-frame clones and leaves out a portion. The profile shows 400,000 to 450,000 clones, roughly 90% of them singletons. Treatment indicated: around 19 received Ad26.COV2.S at low or high dose, single or two shots; about 5 received placebo; per-sample allocation not given. Sampling occurred on day 63 after the first vaccine or placebo injection. The sample was peripheral blood, taken in a trial of Ad26.COV2.S vaccine versus placebo. These receptors all stem from a person aged 18-65 years who received the Ad26.COV2.S COVID-19 vaccine or a placebo.

This clone appeared a single time. CDR3 sequence: CASSDSGGAYEQYF. The CDR3 DNA follows: TGTGCCAGCAGTGATAGCGGGGGGGCCTACGAGCAGTACTTC. The V call is TRBV6-1, the J call TRBJ2-7; 11 positions match TRBD2. From germline, CDR1 is MNHNS and CDR2 SASEGT. There are 14 residues in the CDR3. V was pared by 3 bases and J by 2 bases, with 0 bases of the junction left unmatched.

This chain uses TRBV30 with TRBJ2-3; 14 bases agree with TRBD2. The V gene's germline CDR1 is GTSNPN and CDR2 SVGIG (reference sequence). The J segment lost 9 bases and the V segment lost 4 bases, leaving 3 bases of the junction unmatched. There are 13 residues in the CDR3. In DNA, the CDR3 is TGTGCCTGGACGGGGACTAGCGGGGGAACGCAGTATTTT. It specifies CAWTGTSGGTQYF.

The chain joins TRBV7-9 to TRBJ1-1, with no clear D. Germline assignment: CDR1 SEHNR and CDR2 FQNEAQ (reference sequence). Trimming cost V 5 bases and J 8 bases, with 9 bases left between them. This CDR3 has 11 residues. The CDR3 sequence: CASSPAEEAFF. Written as DNA, the CDR3 is TGTGCCAGCAGCCCAGCAGAGGAAGCTTTCTTT.

The chain recombines TRBV6-2 or TRBV6-3 with TRBJ2-5, with 7 bases matching TRBD1. The CDR3 covers 14 residues. CDR1 is MNHEY and CDR2 is SVGEGT in the germline V gene. The J segment lost 2 bases and the V segment lost 6 bases, leaving 6 bases of the junction unmatched. The CDR3 protein is CASSPGGRQETQYF. The CDR3 DNA reads TGTGCCAGCAGCCCAGGGGGTCGGCAAGAGACCCAGTACTTC.

The V gene is TRBV7-2, the J gene TRBJ1-5, with TRBD1 matching over 7 bases. J was trimmed by 4 bases and V by 5 bases; bases with no gene match: 8. This CDR3 is 15 amino acids long. CDR1 is SGHTA and CDR2 is FQGNSA in the germline V gene. CDR3 residues: CASSQAGQANQPQHF. CDR3 nucleotides: TGTGCCAGCAGCCAAGCTGGACAGGCTAATCAGCCCCAGCATTTT.

The genes are TRBV10-1 and TRBJ2-1; 10 positions agree with TRBD2. Germline CDR1 WNHNN, CDR2 SYGVQD (reference sequence). The junction had 7 bases not matched to a gene; V was cut back by 5 bases and J by 6 bases. CDR3 length: 15 amino acids. The CDR3 nucleotides are TGCGCCAGCAGTCCTAGCGGGAGCCGGGGCAATGAGCAGTTCTTC. Residues: CASSPSGSRGNEQFF.